This T cell receptor beta chain was profiled in a study of blood T cell repertoires in COVID-19. In the study overall: T cells, B-cell-depleted T cells, or PBMCs supplied cDNA or gDNA.

Authors' methods: Reference gene primer amplification gave estimated nucleated cell counts. Generated by immunoSEQ multiplex PCR, the TCRdb table keeps only in-frame clones and is missing some. D and trimming were read from the DNA, whereas the V and J calls and clone size are those reported in that table. The sample contains fewer than 200,000 clones, approximately 87% of which appear only once. Enrolled through a virtual design, the participants were between 18 and 89 years of age and came from some 26 US areas. Recovered status in Cohort 3 required two negative PCRs, clearance, or symptom resolution. This CDR3 is built from 16 residues. CDR1 is LNHNV, CDR2 YYDKDF, per germline (reference sequence). Losses at the gene ends were 8 bases for V and 2 bases for J; bases not matched to a gene: 10.

The chain carries TRBV15 and TRBJ1-3; 9 bases align to TRBD1. Sequencing used PBMCs or T cells enriched from blood (not recorded which). This receptor was taken from a woman aged 45-65 years who had recovered from COVID-19. CDR3 region: CATQRADRGPGNTIYF. The CDR3 DNA sequence: TGTGCCACCCAACGCGCGGACAGGGGACCTGGAAACACCATATATTTT.